This T cell receptor beta chain was found in a study of Ad26.COV2.S vaccination and SARS-CoV-2 variants. Study as a whole: Among those in the COV1001 Ad26.COV2.S trial arm was the donor.

Treatment defined: roughly 20 received Ad26.COV2.S at low or high dose, single or two shots; roughly five received placebo; per-sample allocation not given. Sampling occurred on day 63 after the first vaccine or placebo injection. The assay was immunoSEQ multiplex PCR, and TCRdb's table has in-frame clones only and misses some. Altogether some 400,000 clones are present, around 89% being singletons, with the ten largest covering over 1.5%. Germline assignment: CDR1 SEHNR and CDR2 FQNEAQ (reference sequence). Trimming left V 4 bases short and J 2 bases short, with 14 bases between. The CDR3 spans 15 residues.

This receptor was obtained from a person aged 18-65 years who received the Ad26.COV2.S COVID-19 vaccine or a placebo. Source: peripheral blood, taken in a trial of Ad26.COV2.S vaccine versus placebo. This sequence joins TRBV7-9 and TRBJ1-2, with D tentatively TRBD1 (5 bases). The DNA for the CDR3 is TGTGCCAGCAGCTCGACGACAGCCCCCAACTATGGCTACACCTTC. This encodes CASSSTTAPNYGYTF.